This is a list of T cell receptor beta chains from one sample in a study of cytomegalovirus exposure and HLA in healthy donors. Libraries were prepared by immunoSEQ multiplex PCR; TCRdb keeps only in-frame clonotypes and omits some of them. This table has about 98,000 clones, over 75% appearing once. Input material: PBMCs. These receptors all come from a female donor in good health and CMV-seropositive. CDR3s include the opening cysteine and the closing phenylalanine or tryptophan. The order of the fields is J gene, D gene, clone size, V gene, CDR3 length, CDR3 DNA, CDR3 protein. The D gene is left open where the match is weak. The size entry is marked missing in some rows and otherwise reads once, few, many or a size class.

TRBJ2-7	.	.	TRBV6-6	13	TGTGCCAGCAGTTACGGCGGGTCCTACGAGCAGTACTTC	CASSYGGSYEQYF
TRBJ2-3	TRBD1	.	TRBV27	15	TGTGCCAGCACCTCACCTGGACAGGGAACAGATACGCAGTATTTT	CASTSPGQGTDTQYF
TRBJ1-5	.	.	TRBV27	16	TGTGCCAGCAGTCTAAAACAGGGTGTTGGCAATCAGCCCCAGCATTTT	CASSLKQGVGNQPQHF
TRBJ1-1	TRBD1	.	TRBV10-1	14	TGCGCCAGCAGTGAGTCGCGGGGACAGGGGGAAGCTTTCTTT	CASSESRGQGEAFF
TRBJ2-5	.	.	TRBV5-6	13	TGTGCCAGCAGCCCAGACAACCAAGAGACCCAGTACTTC	CASSPDNQETQYF
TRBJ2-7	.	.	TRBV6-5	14	TGTGCCAGCAGTTCAAGGACAGAATCCTACGAGCAGTACTTC	CASSSRTESYEQYF
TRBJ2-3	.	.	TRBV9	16	TGTGCCAGCAGCGTAGACTCAGGGCGGGGCCCAGATACGCAGTATTTT	CASSVDSGRGPDTQYF
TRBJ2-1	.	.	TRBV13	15	TGTGCCAGCAGCTTAGCCGCCAGCTCCTACAATGAGCAGTTCTTC	CASSLAASSYNEQFF
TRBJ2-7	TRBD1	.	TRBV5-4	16	TGTGCCAGCAGCTGGGGGGACAGGGGATTCTCCTACGAGCAGTACTTC	CASSWGDRGFSYEQYF
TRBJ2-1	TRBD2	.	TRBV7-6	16	TGTGCCAGCAGCTTATTAACTAGCGGGAGGCCCAATGAGCAGTTCTTC	CASSLLTSGRPNEQFF
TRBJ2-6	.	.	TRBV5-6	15	TGTGCCAGCAGCTTGGAGGGGTCCGGGGCCAACGTCCTGACTTTC	CASSLEGSGANVLTF
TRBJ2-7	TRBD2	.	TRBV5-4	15	TGTGCCAGCAGCTTGGTCGGTAGCGGGAGCTACGAGCAGTACTTC	CASSLVGSGSYEQYF
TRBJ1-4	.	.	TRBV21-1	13	TGTGCCAGCGACACAACAACTAATGAAAAACTGTTTTTT	CASDTTTNEKLFF
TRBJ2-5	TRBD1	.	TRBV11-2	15	TGTGCCAGCAGCGTCCCCGGGACAGGGGTGAAGACCCAGTACTTC	CASSVPGTGVKTQYF
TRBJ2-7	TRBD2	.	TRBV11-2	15	TGTGCCAGCAGCTTTGATAGCGGGGATGGGTCCGAGCAGTACTTC	CASSFDSGDGSEQYF
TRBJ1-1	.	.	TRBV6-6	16	TGTGCCAGCAGTTACCGGAGAGCGGGCATGAACACTGAAGCTTTCTTT	CASSYRRAGMNTEAFF
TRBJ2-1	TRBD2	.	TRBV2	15	TGTGCCAGCAGTGAACCGCGGGGGACCTACAATGAGCAGTTCTTC	CASSEPRGTYNEQFF
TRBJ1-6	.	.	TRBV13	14	TGTGCCAGCAGCTCCCGGGACTTTAATTCACCCCTCCACTTT	CASSSRDFNSPLHF
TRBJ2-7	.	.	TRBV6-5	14	TGTGCCAGTAGTTACCAGGGATCTGTCTACGAGCAGTACTTC	CASSYQGSVYEQYF
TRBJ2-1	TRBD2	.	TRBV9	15	TGTGCCAGCAGCGTAGGAAGCGGGGCCTACAATGAGCAGTTCTTC	CASSVGSGAYNEQFF
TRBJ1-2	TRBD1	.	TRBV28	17	TGTGCCAGCAGTTCCCCAGCGACAGGGTATCTTAACTATGGCTACACCTTC	CASSSPATGYLNYGYTF
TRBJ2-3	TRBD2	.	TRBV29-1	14	TGCAGCGTTGGGAGCGGGACCGCCACAGATACGCAGTATTTT	CSVGSGTATDTQYF
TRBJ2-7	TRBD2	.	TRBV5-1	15	TGCGCCAGCAGCTTGCTTGCTAGCGGGAGCTACGAGCAGTACTTC	CASSLLASGSYEQYF
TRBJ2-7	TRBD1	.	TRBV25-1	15	TGTGCCAGCAGTCCCCGGGACAGGGGCACCTACGAGCAGTACTTC	CASSPRDRGTYEQYF
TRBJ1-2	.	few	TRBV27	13	TGTGCCAGCAGTCTCGACTTAAACTATGGCTACACCTTC	CASSLDLNYGYTF
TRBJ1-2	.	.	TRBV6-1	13	TGTGCCAGCAGTGGTCCGACAGGATATGGCTACACCTTC	CASSGPTGYGYTF
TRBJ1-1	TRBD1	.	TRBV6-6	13	TGTGCCAGCAGTCTGACAGGGAGGACCGAAGCTTTCTTT	CASSLTGRTEAFF
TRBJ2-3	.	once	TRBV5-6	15	TGTGCCAGCAGCTTGATAACGGGATCAGCAGATACGCAGTATTTT	CASSLITGSADTQYF
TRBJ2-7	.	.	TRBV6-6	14	TGTGCCAGCAGTCAGGGGCCCTACATGGGCGAGCAGTACTTC	CASSQGPYMGEQYF
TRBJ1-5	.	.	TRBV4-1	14	TGCGCCAGCAGCCAAGTAGGGGGGGATCAGCCCCAGCATTTT	CASSQVGGDQPQHF
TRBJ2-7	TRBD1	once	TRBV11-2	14	TGTGCCAGCAGCATTAGGACAGGCCTAGCCGAGCAGTACTTC	CASSIRTGLAEQYF
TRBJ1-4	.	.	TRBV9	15	TGTGCCAGCAGCGAAACTCCCTCAACTAATGAAAAACTGTTTTTT	CASSETPSTNEKLFF
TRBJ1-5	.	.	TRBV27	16	TGTGCCAGCAGTTTATCCGCAGGGGTTTATAATCAGCCCCAGCATTTT	CASSLSAGVYNQPQHF
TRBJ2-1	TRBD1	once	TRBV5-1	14	TGCGCCAGCACGAAAGACAGGGGATTCGATGAGCAGTTCTTC	CASTKDRGFDEQFF
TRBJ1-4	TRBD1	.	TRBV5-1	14	TGCGCCAGCAGCTGGACAGGGGGCCTCGAAAAACTGTTTTTT	CASSWTGGLEKLFF
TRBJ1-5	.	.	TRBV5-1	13	TGCGCCAGCTCCCGGGACTATAATCAGCCCCAGCATTTT	CASSRDYNQPQHF
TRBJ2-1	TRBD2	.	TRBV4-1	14	TGCGCCAGCAGCCAACTCACTAGCGGGATCGAGCAGTTCTTC	CASSQLTSGIEQFF
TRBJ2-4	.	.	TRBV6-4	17	TGTGCCAGCAGTGACCGGAGAGTCGGTACGACCAAAAACATTCAGTACTTC	CASSDRRVGTTKNIQYF
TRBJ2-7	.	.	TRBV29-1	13	TGCAGCGTTGAGAGTTCAAGCTCCTACGAGCAGTACTTC	CSVESSSSYEQYF